The clone carrying this T cell receptor beta chain was counted between two and nine times. In germline, CDR1 is SGHTA, CDR2 FQGNSA. Between the trimmed V and J ends, which lost 5 bases and 3 bases, there was a span of 10 bases. This CDR3 contains 13 residues. These data originate in a study of T cell repertoires in cytomegalovirus infection. Via MiXCR, TCRdb re-called the reads, giving one row per CDR3 protein. The sample shows 100,000 to 150,000 distinct CDR3 sequences, roughly 9% of them seen only once. Sequencing used PBMCs. The TCR comes from a human donor in good health (CMV status not recorded). Some clones in this sample may be carry-over from other donors' samples. The chain links TRBV7-2 to TRBJ2-5; D gene ambiguous. CDR3 DNA: TGTGCCAGCAGCGTAGGACCTGAAGAGACCCAGTACTTC. Protein sequence: CASSVGPEETQYF.